One and the same sample provided the 14 T cell receptor beta chains below, sequenced in a study of shared clonotypes between healthy human individuals. Sequencing was performed with immunoSEQ multiplex PCR; in TCRdb, only in-frame clones are kept and a portion is missing. Here the sample spans around 1.4 million clones, approximately 98.5% being singletons. Material: naive CD4+ T cells sorted from blood. Subset reported: CD45RA+ positively selected. These receptors all come from a man aged 25-40 years in good health.

The J gene is TRBJ2-3, the V gene TRBV6-6, with D maybe TRBD2 (5 bases). Germline-derived CDR1 and CDR2 are MNHNY and SVGAGI (reference sequence). CDR3 length: 11 amino acids. The V end was cut by 5 bases, the J end by 14 bases, with 14 bases between. The CDR3 DNA sequence: TGTGCCAGCAGTATTTCCGGGGTAACGTATTTT. This translates into CASSISGVTYF.

The J gene is TRBJ2-7, the V gene TRBV12-5, with 7 bases matching TRBD1. Per the germline V gene, CDR1 is LGHNT and CDR2 is FRNRAP. The CDR3 has 15 amino acids. V lost 6 bases, J lost 3 bases, and 11 bases stayed unmatched. CDR3 sequence (DNA): TGTGCTAGTGGGCGAACCGGGACAGAATTCTACGAGCAGTACTTC. Its protein product is CASGRTGTEFYEQYF.

CDR3 sequence (DNA): TGTGCCAGCAGCTTTTCGCAGGGCGCTGGCACAGATACGCAGTATTTT. It encodes CASSFSQGAGTDTQYF. The chain is built from TRBV5-8 and TRBJ2-3, with D tentatively TRBD1 (5 bases). Germline V gene data show CDR1 as SGHTS and CDR2 as YDEGEE. V lost 2 bases and J lost 1, with 14 bases in between. The length of the CDR3 is 16 residues.

The rearrangement joins TRBV4-2 to TRBJ2-7, with 7 positions matching TRBD2. The trim removed 3 bases at V and 5 bases at J, leaving 7 bases unmatched. The CDR3 contains 14 residues. Germline-derived CDR1 and CDR2 are LGHNA and YNFKEQ. The CDR3 DNA sequence: TGTGCCAGCAGCCAGGGCGGGAGCGTCCACGAGCAGTACTTC. This codes for CASSQGGSVHEQYF.

This clone has only a few counts. The same CDR3 arises from other DNA sequences in this sample as well. The genes are TRBV18 and TRBJ2-3; D gene unclear. The CDR3 is 11 residues long. Germline loops: CDR1 KGHSH, CDR2 LQKENI. With 3 bases removed from V and 3 bases from J, the gap between germline ends came to 1 base. The DNA of the CDR3 is TGTGCCAGCTCACCGACAGATACGCAGTATTTT. Translated, it gives CASSPTDTQYF.

This rearrangement joins TRBV28 to TRBJ1-1, with TRBD1 identical over 7 bases. The CDR3 totals 14 residues. J was trimmed by 7 bases and V by 2 bases; bases with no gene match: 7. Germline CDR1 and CDR2: MDHEN and SYDVKM. The CDR3 DNA reads TGTGCCAGCAGTTTACCCGGACAGGCTTTTGAAGCTTTCTTT. It is translated as CASSLPGQAFEAFF.

This clone appeared a single time. The chain couples TRBV5-1 to TRBJ1-2; a weak D match, TRBD1 (6 bases). Germline CDR1 SGHRS, CDR2 YFSETQ. The CDR3 extends over 14 amino acids. The V end was cut by 3 bases, the J end by 0 bases, with 9 bases between. This CDR3 reads CASSSGQTNYGYTF. DNA of the CDR3: TGCGCCAGCAGCTCAGGACAGACTAACTATGGCTACACCTTC.

V and J are TRBV11-2 and TRBJ1-1; D unclear. The V end lost 1 base, the J end lost 11 bases, and 8 bases lay between the germline ends. There are 11 residues in the CDR3. Germline values: CDR1 SGHAT, CDR2 FQNNGV. For the CDR3, the DNA is TGTGCCAGCAGCTTAGGGTCACGGGCTTTCTTT. Its translation: CASSLGSRAFF.

The CDR3 spells CASSPTDRADTQYF. The CDR3 DNA sequence: TGTGCCAGCTCACCAACGGACAGGGCAGATACGCAGTATTTT. The rearrangement uses TRBV18 and TRBJ2-3, with TRBD1 matching over 8 bases. V lost 2 bases and J lost 4; bases outside the gene matches: 2. The CDR3 runs 14 residues. From germline, CDR1 is KGHSH and CDR2 LQKENI.

This chain connects TRBV5-5 to TRBJ2-5, with 10 bases fitting TRBD2. V lost 3 bases to trimming and J lost 7 bases; unmatched junction nucleotides: 9. This CDR3 is 15 amino acids long. From germline, CDR1 is SGHKS and CDR2 YYEKEE (reference sequence). CDR3 sequence (DNA): TGTGCCAGCAGCTCGACCGGGACTAGCGCGGGGACCCAGTACTTC. Its protein is CASSSTGTSAGTQYF.

The genes are TRBV28 and TRBJ1-2; D ambiguous. The V and J ends lost 8 bases and 7 bases respectively, with 14 bases between them. Germline V gene sequence: CDR1 MDHEN, CDR2 SYDVKM. The CDR3 has 12 residues. The CDR3 DNA is TGTGCCAGCGCCCGCATTTTGTCTGGCTACACCTTC. It codes for CASARILSGYTF.

The chain is built from TRBV19 and TRBJ2-2; 9 positions agree with TRBD1. The CDR3 loop spans 19 amino acids. The J segment lost 5 bases and the V segment lost 0 bases, leaving 13 bases of the junction unmatched. Per the germline V gene, CDR1 is LNHDA and CDR2 is SQIVND (reference sequence). This CDR3 reads CASSIEAGQGYVRTGELFF. The CDR3 DNA sequence: TGTGCCAGTAGTATAGAGGCTGGACAGGGGTATGTTCGGACCGGGGAGCTGTTTTTT.

The chain recombines TRBV10-1 with TRBJ2-1, with TRBD2 matching over 8 bases. With 7 bases clipped from V and 8 bases from J, the junction kept 10 bases outside the gene matches. Per germline, CDR1 WNHNN and CDR2 SYGVQD (reference sequence). This CDR3 spans 14 amino acids. The CDR3 reads CASMAGGTGDEQFF. The CDR3 nucleotides are TGCGCCAGCATGGCGGGAGGAACGGGCGATGAGCAGTTCTTC.

The rearrangement links TRBV7-3 to TRBJ2-7; D uncertain. V was shortened by 1 base and J by 1 base, with 8 bases between the two germline ends. Germline V gene data show CDR1 as SGHTA and CDR2 as FQGTGA. This CDR3 is built from 14 residues. CDR3 sequence: CASSLNAQSYEQYF. DNA of the CDR3: TGTGCCAGCAGCTTAAACGCACAGTCCTACGAGCAGTACTTC.